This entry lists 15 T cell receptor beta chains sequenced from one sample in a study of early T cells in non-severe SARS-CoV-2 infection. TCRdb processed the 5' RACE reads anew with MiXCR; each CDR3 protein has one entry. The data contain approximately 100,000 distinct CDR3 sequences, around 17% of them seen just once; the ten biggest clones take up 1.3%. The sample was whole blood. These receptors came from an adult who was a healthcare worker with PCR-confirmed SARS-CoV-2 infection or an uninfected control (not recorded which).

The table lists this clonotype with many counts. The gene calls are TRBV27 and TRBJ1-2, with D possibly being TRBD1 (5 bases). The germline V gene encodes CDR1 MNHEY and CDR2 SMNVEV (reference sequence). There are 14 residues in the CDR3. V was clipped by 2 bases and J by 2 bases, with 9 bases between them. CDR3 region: CASSLKRQNYGYTF. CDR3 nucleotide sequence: TGTGCCAGCAGTTTAAAAAGACAGAACTATGGCTACACCTTC.

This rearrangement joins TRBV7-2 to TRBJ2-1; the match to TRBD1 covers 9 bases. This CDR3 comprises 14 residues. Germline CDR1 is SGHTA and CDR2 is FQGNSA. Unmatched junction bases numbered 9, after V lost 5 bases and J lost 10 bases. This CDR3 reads CASSQRDREEEQFF. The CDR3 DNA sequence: TGTGCCAGCAGCCAGCGGGACAGGGAGGAGGAGCAGTTCTTC.

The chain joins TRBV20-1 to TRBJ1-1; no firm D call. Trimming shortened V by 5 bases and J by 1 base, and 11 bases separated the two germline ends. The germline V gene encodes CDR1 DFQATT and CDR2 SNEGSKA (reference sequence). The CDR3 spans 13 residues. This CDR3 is CSAHLVRNTEAFF. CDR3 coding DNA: TGCAGTGCTCACCTGGTTCGGAACACTGAAGCTTTCTTT.

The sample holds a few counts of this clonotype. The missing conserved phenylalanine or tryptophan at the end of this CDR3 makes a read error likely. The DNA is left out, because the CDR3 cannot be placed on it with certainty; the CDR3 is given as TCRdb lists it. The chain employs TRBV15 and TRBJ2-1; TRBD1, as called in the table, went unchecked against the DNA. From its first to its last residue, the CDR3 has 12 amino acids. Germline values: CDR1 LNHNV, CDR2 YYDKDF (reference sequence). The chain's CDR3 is CATARSLAPDPR.

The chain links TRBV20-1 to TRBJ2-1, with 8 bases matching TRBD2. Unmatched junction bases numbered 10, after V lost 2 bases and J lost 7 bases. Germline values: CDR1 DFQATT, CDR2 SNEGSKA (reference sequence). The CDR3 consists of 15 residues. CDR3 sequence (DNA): TGCAGTGCTAGAAAGTCCAGCGGGGGTACTAATGAGCAGTTCTTC. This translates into CSARKSSGGTNEQFF.

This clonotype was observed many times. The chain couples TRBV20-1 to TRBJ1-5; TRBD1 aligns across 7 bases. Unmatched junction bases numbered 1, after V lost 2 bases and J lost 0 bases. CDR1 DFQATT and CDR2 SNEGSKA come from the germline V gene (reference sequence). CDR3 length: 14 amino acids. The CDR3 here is CSARQGVSNQPQHF. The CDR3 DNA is TGCAGTGCTAGACAGGGGGTTAGCAATCAGCCCCAGCATTTT.

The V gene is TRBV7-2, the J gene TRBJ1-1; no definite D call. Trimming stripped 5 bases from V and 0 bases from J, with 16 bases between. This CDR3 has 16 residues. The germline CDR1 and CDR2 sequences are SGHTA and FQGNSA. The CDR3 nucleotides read TGTGCCAGCAGCCCCCATGGAGCAGGTCTGAACACTGAAGCTTTCTTT. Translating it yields CASSPHGAGLNTEAFF. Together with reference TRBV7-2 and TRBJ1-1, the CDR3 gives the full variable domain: GAGVSQSPSNKVTEKGKDVELRCDPISGHTALYWYRQSLGQGLEFLIYFQGNSAPDKSGLPSDRFSAERTGGSVSTLTIQRTQQEDSAVYLCASSPHGAGLNTEAFFGQGTRLTVV.

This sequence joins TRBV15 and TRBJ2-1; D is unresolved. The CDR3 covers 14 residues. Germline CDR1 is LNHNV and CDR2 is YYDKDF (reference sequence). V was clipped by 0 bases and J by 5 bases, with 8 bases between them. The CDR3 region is CATSRDSQHNEQFF. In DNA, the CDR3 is TGTGCCACCAGCAGAGATTCTCAACACAATGAGCAGTTCTTC.

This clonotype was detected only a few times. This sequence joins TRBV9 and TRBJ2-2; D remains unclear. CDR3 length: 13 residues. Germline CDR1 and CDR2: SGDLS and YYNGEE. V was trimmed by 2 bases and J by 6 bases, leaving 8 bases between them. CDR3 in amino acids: CASSVGSAGELFF. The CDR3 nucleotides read TGTGCCAGCAGCGTGGGAAGCGCCGGGGAGCTGTTTTTT. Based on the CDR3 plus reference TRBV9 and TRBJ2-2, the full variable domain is DSGVTQTPKHLITATGQRVTLRCSPRSGDLSVYWYQQSLDQGLQFLIQYYNGEERAKGNILERFSAQQFPDLHSELNLSSLELGDSALYFCASSVGSAGELFFGEGSRLTVL.

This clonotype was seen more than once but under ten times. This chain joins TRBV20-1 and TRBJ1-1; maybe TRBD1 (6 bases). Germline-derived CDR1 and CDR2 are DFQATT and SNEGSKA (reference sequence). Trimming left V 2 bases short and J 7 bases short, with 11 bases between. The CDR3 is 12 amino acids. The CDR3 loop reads CSARTDSLEAFF. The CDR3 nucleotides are TGCAGTGCTAGAACGGACAGCCTTGAAGCTTTCTTT.

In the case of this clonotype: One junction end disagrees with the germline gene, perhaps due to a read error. As DNA, the CDR3 is TGTGCCAGCAGCTTGGACAGTACGAACACTGAAGTTTTCTTT. It is translated as CASSLDSTNTEVFF. The V gene is TRBV5-5, the J gene TRBJ1-1; D uncertain. The CDR3 is made up of 14 amino acids. CDR1 is SGHKS and CDR2 is YYEKEE in the germline V gene (reference sequence).

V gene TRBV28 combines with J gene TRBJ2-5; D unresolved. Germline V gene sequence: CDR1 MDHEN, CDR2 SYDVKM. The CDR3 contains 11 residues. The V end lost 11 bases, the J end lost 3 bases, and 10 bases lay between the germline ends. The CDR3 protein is CASLEKETQYF. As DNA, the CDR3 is TGTGCCTCCTTGGAAAAAGAGACCCAGTACTTC. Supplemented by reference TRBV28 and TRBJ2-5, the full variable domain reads DVKVTQSSRYLVKRTGEKVFLECVQDMDHENMFWYRQDPGLGLRLIYFSYDVKMKEKGDIPEGYSVSREKKERFSLILESASTNQTSMYLCASLEKETQYFGPGTRLLVL.

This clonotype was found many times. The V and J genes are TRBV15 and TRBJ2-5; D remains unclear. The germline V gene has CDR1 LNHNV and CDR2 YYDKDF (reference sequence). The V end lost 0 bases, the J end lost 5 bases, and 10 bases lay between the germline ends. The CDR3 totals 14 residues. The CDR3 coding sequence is TGTGCCACCAGCAGAGATCGAAGCGTGGAGACCCAGTACTTC. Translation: CATSRDRSVETQYF.

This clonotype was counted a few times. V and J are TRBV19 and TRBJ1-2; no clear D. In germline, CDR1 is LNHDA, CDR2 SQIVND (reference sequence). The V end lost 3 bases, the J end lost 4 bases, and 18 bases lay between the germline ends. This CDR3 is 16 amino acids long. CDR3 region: CASSITPGIGPYGYTF. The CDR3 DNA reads TGTGCCAGTAGTATCACACCTGGAATAGGCCCCTATGGCTACACCTTC.

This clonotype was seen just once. The CDR3 coding sequence is TGTGCCAGCAGCTTATACCGGGATGGGAACACAGATACGCAGTATTTT. Translating it yields CASSLYRDGNTDTQYF. The J gene is TRBJ2-3, the V gene TRBV11-2; weak D call: TRBD2 (5 bases). CDR1 is SGHAT and CDR2 is FQNNGV in the germline V gene. V was clipped by 2 bases and J by 2 bases, with 14 bases between them. The CDR3 runs 16 residues.